The source of this T cell receptor beta chain is a study of blood T cell repertoires in COVID-19 (dated by TCRdb to 2020 to 2021). About the study as a whole: Collaborator samples came from the United States, Italy and Spain and covered acute and convalescent phases of COVID-19. The material from the prospective study consisted of cDNA or gDNA derived from T cells, B-cell-depleted T cells, or PBMCs. The dataset comprised deeply sampled blood TCRbeta repertoires from subjects exposed to, actively infected with, or recovered from COVID-19. Samples were obtained from the ongoing ImmuneRACE study (first 160 participants) and from over 1,000 subjects provided by 6 global collaborators. The repertoires were released in a freely available public database intended as a resource for research on the immune response to SARS-CoV-2. HLA class I and class II types, where available, came from metadata supplied by the sample provider rather than from assay-based typing. The sample metadata nearly always contained a de-identified subject ID, COVID-19 status, age in years and sex.

Whole blood was collected in K2EDTA tubes by collaborating institutions according to the institutions' own protocols. For TCRbeta analysis, collaborators shipped samples as frozen whole blood, isolated PBMCs, or DNA extracted from either of those sample types. Only one count was recorded for this clone. What this receptor recognizes is not known. No much larger clone exists at a distance of one base, and base qualities are not known. What the authors observed across the whole study: How much clinical and demographic metadata was included differed by source and by participant, and the metadata was provided uncurated.

The immunoSEQ Assay, a bias-controlled multiplex PCR, was used to amplify TCRbeta CDR3 regions from genomic DNA. Concerning the study's data processing: The number of nucleated cells in each sample was estimated by amplification of reference gene primers within the assay. To quantify the absolute abundance of each unique TCRbeta CDR3 rearrangement, sequence reads were collapsed and filtered. For each sample, productive Simpson clonality was calculated by taking the square root of Simpson's diversity index across productive rearrangements. Drawn from immuneACCESS, this table holds only the in-frame rearrangements with V and J called that TCRdb kept. Clones are partly lost; checked studies trace under half to an unresolved V gene and leave the rest unexplained. The V and J calls and clone size were taken over from that table, and D and trimming were inferred from the DNA. Counted in this sample were 200,000 to 250,000 clones; 85% to 90% of them appeared once. Under 9% of the sample rests with the top ten.

CDR1 LNHNV and CDR2 YYDKDF are derived from the germline V gene (reference sequence). The germline ends are 7 bases apart after V is trimmed by 0 bases and J by 2 bases. Counted from cysteine to phenylalanine, this CDR3 has 14 amino acids. Only CDR3 DNA remains: 42 bases, in frame from the first base. The V and J segments used are TRBV15 and TRBJ1-2; a confident D gene designation cannot be given. This sequence was found in a woman aged 70-85 years with active or convalescent COVID-19. The sequencing input was peripheral blood. The CDR3 region reads CATSRDPLNYGYTF. The DNA sequence reads TGTGCCACCAGCAGAGACCCCCTCAACTATGGCTACACCTTC.